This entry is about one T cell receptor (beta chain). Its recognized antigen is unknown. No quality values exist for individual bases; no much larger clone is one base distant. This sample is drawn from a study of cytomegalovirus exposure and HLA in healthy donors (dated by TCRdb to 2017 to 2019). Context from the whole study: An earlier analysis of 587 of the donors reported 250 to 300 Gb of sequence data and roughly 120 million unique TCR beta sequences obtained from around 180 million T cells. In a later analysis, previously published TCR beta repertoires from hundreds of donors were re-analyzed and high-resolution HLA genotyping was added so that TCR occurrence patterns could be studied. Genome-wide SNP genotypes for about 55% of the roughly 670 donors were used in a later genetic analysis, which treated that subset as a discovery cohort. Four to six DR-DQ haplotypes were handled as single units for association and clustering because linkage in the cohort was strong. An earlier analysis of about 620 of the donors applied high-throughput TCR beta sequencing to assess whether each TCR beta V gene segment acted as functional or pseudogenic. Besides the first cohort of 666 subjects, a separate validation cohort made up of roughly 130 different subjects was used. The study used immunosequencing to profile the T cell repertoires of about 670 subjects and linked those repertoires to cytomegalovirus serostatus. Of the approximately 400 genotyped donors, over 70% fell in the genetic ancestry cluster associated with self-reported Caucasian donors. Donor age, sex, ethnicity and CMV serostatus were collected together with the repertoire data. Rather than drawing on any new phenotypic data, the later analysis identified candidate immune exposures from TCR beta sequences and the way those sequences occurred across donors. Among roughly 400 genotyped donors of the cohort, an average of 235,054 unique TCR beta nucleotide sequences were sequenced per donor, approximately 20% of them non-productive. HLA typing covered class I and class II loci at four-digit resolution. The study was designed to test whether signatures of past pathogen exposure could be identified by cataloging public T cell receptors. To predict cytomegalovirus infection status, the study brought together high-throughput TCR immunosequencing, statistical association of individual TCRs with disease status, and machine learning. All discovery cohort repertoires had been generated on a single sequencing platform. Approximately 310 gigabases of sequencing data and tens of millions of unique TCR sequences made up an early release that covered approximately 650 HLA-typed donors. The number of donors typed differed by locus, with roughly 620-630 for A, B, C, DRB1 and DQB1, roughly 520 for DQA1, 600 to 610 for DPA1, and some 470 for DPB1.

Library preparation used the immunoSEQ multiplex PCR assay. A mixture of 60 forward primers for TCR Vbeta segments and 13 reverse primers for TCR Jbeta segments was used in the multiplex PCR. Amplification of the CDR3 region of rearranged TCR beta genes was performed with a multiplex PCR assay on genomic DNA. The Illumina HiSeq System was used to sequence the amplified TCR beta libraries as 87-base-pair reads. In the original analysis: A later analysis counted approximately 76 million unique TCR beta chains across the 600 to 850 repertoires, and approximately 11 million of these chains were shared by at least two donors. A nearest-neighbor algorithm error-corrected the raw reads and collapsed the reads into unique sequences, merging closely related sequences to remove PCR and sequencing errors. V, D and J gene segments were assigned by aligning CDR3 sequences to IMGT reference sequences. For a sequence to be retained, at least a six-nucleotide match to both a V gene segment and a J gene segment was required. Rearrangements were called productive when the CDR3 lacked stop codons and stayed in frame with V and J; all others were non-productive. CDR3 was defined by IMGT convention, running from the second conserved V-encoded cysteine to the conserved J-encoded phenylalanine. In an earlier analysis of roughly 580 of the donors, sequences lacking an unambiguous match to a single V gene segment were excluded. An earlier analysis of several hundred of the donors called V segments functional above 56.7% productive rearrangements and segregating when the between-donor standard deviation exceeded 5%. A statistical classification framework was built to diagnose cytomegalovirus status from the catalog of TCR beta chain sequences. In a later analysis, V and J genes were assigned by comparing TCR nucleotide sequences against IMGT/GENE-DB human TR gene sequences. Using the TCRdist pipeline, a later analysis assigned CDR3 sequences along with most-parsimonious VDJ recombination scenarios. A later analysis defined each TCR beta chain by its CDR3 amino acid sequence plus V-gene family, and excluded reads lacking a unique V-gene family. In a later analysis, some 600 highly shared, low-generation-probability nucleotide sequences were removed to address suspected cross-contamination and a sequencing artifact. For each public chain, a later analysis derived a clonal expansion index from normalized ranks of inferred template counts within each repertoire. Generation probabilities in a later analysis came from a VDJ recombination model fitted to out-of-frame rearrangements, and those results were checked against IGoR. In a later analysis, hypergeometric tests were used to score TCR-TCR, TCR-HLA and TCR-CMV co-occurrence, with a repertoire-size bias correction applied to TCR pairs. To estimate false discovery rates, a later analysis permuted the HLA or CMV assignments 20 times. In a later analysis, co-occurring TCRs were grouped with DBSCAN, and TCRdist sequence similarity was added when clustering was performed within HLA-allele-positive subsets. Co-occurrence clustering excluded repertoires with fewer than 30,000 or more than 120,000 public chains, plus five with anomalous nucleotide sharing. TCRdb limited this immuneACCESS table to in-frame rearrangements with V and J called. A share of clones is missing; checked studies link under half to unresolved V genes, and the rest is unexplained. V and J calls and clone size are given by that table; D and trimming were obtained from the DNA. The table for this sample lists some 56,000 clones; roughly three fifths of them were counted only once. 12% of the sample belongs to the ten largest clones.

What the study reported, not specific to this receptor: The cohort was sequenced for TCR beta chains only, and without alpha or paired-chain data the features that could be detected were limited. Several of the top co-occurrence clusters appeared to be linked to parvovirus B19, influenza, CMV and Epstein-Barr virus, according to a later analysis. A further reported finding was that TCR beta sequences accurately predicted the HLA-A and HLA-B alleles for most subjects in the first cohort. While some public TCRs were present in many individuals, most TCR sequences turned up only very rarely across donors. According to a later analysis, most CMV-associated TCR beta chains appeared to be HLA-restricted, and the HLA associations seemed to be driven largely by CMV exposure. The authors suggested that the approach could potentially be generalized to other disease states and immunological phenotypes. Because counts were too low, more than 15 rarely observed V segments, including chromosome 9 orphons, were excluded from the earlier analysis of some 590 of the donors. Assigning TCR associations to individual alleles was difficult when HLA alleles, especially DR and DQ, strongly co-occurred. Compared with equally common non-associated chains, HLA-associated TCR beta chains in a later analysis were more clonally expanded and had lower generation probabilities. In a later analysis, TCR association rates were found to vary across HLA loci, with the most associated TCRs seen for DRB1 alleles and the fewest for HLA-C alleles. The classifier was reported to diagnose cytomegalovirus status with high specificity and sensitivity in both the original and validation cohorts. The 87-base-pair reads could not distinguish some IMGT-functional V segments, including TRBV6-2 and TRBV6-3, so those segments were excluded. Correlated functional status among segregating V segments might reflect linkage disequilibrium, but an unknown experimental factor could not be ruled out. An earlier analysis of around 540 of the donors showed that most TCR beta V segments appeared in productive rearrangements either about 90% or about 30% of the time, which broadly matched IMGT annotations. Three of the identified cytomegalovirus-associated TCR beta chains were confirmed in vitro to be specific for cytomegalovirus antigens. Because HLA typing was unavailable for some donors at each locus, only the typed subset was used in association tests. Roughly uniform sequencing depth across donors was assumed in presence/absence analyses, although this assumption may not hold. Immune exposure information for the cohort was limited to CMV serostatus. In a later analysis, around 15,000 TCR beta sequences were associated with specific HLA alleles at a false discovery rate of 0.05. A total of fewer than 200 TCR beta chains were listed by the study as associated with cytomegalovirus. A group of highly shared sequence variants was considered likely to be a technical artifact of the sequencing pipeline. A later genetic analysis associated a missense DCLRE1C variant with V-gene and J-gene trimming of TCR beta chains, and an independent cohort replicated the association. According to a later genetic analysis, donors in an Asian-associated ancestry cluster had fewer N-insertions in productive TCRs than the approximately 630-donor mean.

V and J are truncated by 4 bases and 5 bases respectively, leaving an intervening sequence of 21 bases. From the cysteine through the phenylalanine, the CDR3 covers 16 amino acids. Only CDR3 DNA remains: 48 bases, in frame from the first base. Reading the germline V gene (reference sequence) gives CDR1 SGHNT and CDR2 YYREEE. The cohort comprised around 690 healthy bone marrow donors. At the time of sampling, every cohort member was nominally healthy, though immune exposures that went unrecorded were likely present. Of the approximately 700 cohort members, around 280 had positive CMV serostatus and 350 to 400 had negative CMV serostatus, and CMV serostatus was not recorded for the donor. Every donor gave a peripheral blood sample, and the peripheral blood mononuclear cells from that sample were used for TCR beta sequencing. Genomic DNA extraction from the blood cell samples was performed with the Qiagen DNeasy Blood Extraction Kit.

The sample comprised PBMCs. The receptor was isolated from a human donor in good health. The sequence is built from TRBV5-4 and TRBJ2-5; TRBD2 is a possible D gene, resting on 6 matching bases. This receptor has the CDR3 CASSTGGTTVGETQYF. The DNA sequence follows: TGTGCCAGCAGCACCGGCGGGACGACGGTTGGGGAGACCCAGTACTTC.